The T cell receptor (beta chain) under discussion was sequenced for a study of CD8+CD57+ T cells in acquired aplastic anemia. The ends lost 4 bases at V and 3 bases at J; junction bases unmatched: 12. The CDR3 is 16 residues long. In germline, CDR1 is SGDLS, CDR2 YYNGEE. For sequencing, patients were chosen who had shown expansion of CD8+CD57+ cells by flow cytometry. None of the patients had been given any therapy when their blood was sampled. Genomic DNA served as template for TCR beta VDJ and CDR3 profiling. MiXCR, run by TCRdb on the reads, gives a single entry per CDR3 protein. Among roughly 160,000 distinct CDR3 sequences listed, roughly 48% were seen once. General study points: Overlapping CD8+ CDR3 repertoires of patients and controls contained roughly 27 shared sequences.

A remark on this clonotype: Its target is unknown.

Sequenced sample: sorted CD4+, CD8+, or CD8+CD57+ T cells (not recorded which) from PBMCs. The V gene is TRBV9, the J gene TRBJ2-7; 8 bases match TRBD1. The receptor's source is a human donor with aplastic anemia. CDR3 protein: CASSTEDRGGDYEQYF. CDR3 in DNA: TGTGCCAGCAGCACCGAAGACAGGGGTGGGGACTACGAGCAGTACTTC.